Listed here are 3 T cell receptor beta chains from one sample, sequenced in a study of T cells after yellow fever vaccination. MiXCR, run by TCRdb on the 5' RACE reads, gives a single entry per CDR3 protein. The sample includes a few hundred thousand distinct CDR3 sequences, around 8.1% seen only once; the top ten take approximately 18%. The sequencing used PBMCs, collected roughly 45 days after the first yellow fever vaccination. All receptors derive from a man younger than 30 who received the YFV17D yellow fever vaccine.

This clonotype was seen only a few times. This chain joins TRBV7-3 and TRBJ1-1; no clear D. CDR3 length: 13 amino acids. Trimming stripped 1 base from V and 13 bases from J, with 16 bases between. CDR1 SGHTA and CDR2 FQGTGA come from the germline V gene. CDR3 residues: CASSLIGVERLFF. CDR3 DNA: TGTGCCAGCAGCTTAATAGGAGTCGAAAGGCTTTTCTTT.

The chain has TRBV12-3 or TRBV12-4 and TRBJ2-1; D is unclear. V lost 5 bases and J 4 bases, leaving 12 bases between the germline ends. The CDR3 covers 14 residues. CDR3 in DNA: TGTGCCAGCAGTACCTCCGACCGATACAATGAGCAGTTCTTC. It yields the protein CASSTSDRYNEQFF.

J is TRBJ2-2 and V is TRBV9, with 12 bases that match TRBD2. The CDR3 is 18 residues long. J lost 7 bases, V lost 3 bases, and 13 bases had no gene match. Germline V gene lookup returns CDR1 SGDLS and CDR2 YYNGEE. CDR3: CASSDPRASGGAIGELFF. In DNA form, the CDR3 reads TGTGCCAGCAGCGACCCCCGGGCTAGCGGGGGGGCTATCGGGGAGCTGTTTTTT. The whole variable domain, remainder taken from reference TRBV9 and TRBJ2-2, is DSGVTQTPKHLITATGQRVTLRCSPRSGDLSVYWYQQSLDQGLQFLIQYYNGEERAKGNILERFSAQQFPDLHSELNLSSLELGDSALYFCASSDPRASGGAIGELFFGEGSRLTVL.